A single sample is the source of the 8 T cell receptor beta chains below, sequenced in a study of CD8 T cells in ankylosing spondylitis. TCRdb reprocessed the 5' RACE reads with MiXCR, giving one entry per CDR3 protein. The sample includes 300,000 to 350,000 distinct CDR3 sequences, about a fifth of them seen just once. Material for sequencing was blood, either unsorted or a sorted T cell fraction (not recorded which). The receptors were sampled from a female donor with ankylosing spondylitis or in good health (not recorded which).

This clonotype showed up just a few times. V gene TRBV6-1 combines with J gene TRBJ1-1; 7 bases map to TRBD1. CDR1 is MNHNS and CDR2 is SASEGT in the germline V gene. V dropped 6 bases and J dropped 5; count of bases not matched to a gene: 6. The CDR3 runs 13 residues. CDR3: CASRTGSVTEAFF. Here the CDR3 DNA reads TGTGCCAGCAGGACAGGGAGTGTAACTGAAGCTTTCTTT.

The CDR3 spells CASSLVGAKETQYF. The CDR3 nucleotides read TGTGCCAGCAGCTTGGTGGGGGCCAAAGAGACCCAGTACTTC. J is TRBJ2-5 and V is TRBV5-6, with a weak D call TRBD1 (6 bases). Trimming pared 0 bases from V and 3 bases from J, leaving 9 bases between. Germline-derived CDR1 and CDR2 are SGHDT and YYEEEE. This CDR3 is 14 amino acids long. Variable domain in full (rest from reference TRBV5-6 and TRBJ2-5): DAGVTQSPTHLIKTRGQQVTLRCSPKSGHDTVSWYQQALGQGPQFIFQYYEEEERQRGNFPDRFSGHQFPNYSSELNVNALLLGDSALYLCASSLVGAKETQYFGPGTRLLVL.

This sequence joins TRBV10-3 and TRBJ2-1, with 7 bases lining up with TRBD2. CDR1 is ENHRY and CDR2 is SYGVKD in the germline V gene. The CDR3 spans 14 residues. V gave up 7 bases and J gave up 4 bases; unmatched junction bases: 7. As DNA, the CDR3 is TGTGCCATCACCCCGGGACTACGGTACAATGAGCAGTTCTTC. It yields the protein CAITPGLRYNEQFF.

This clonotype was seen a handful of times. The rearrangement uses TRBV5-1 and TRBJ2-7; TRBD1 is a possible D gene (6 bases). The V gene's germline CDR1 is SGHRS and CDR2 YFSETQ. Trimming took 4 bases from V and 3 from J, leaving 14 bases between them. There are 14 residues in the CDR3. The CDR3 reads CASSINRDIYEQYF. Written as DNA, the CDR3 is TGCGCCAGCAGCATAAACCGGGACATCTACGAGCAGTACTTC.

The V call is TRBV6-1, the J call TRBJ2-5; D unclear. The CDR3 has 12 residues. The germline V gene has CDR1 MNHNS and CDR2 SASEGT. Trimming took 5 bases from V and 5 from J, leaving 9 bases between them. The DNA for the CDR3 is TGTGCCAGCAGTTTCTATATGGAGACCCAGTACTTC. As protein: CASSFYMETQYF.

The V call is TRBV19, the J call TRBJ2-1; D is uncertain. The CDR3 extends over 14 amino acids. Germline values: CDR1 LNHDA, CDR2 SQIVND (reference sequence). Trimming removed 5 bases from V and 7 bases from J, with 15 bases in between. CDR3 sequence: CASSRKKAWNEQFF. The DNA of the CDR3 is TGTGCCAGTAGTCGCAAGAAGGCGTGGAATGAGCAGTTCTTC.

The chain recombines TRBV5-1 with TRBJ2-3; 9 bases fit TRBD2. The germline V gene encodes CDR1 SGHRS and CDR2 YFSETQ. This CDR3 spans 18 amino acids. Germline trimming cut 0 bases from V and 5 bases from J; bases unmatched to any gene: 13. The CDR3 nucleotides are TGCGCCAGCAGCTTGGGAATTAGCGGGAGACTCCATGGAGATACGCAGTATTTT. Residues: CASSLGISGRLHGDTQYF.

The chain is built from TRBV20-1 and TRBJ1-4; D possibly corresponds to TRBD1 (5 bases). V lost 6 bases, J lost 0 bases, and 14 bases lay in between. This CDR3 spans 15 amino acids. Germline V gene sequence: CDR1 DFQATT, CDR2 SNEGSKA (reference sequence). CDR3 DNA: TGCAGTGCGGACGATGGGGGACCAACTAATGAAAAACTGTTTTTT. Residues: CSADDGGPTNEKLFF.